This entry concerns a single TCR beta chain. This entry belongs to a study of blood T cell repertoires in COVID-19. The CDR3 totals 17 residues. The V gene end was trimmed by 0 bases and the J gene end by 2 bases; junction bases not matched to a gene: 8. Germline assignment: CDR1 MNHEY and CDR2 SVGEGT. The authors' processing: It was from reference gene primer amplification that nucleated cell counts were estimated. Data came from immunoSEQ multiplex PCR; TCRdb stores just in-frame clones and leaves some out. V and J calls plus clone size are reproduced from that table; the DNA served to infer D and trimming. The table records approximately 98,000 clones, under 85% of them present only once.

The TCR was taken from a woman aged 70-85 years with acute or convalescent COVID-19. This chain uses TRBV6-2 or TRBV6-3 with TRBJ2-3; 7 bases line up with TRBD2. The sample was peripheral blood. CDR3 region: CASSYSVTSDLTDTQYF. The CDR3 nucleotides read TGTGCCAGCAGTTACTCCGTCACTAGCGACCTCACAGATACGCAGTATTTT.